Listed below are T cell receptor beta chains from one sample, sequenced in a study of a mutant IDH1 vaccine in newly diagnosed glioma. The method was immunoSEQ multiplex PCR; TCRdb's version includes in-frame clones alone and lacks a portion of them. The sample records around 45,000 clones, 88% being singletons. The antigens of these receptors remain unknown. The sample here was PBMCs, taken from a glioma patient whose treatment included an IDH1 peptide vaccine. The receptors were gathered from a woman between 40 and 50 years old with glioma. CDR3s leave out the opening cysteine and the closing phenylalanine or tryptophan.

cdr3_aa: ASSLRASGGNQPQH
j_call: TRBJ1-5
v_call: TRBV6-5

cdr3_aa: ASSLLRPEGDTQY
j_call: TRBJ2-3
v_call: TRBV27

cdr3_aa: ASSERYEQY
j_call: TRBJ2-7
v_call: TRBV6-1

cdr3_aa: ASSTQGNRHSPLH
j_call: TRBJ1-6
v_call: TRBV7-9

cdr3_aa: ASSGGNGLGGTDTQY
j_call: TRBJ2-3
v_call: TRBV5-1

cdr3_aa: SARSPGRNVAQY
j_call: TRBJ2-5
v_call: TRBV29-1

cdr3_aa: ASSLTGAINQPQH
j_call: TRBJ1-5
v_call: TRBV7-9

cdr3_aa: ASSLSGSYEQY
j_call: TRBJ2-7
v_call: TRBV27

cdr3_aa: ASSLQGKGYT
j_call: TRBJ1-2
v_call: TRBV5-1

cdr3_aa: SRGDRYYEQY
j_call: TRBJ2-7
v_call: TRBV29-1

cdr3_aa: ASSLGLPVTPLH
j_call: TRBJ1-6
v_call: TRBV7-8

cdr3_aa: ASRKGGTGYT
j_call: TRBJ1-2
v_call: TRBV27

cdr3_aa: ASSPSRVTYEQY
j_call: TRBJ2-7
v_call: TRBV7-8

cdr3_aa: ASSPGRYNSPLH
j_call: TRBJ1-6
v_call: TRBV6-5

cdr3_aa: ATALWTSGGTDTQY
j_call: TRBJ2-3
v_call: TRBV5-6

cdr3_aa: ASKESGYQPQH
j_call: TRBJ1-5
v_call: TRBV6-1

cdr3_aa: ASSSTGTGRSYEQY
j_call: TRBJ2-7
v_call: TRBV7-6

cdr3_aa: ATSGGTNRGRAGELF
j_call: TRBJ2-2
v_call: TRBV15

cdr3_aa: ASSQTSSGKDTQY
j_call: TRBJ2-3
v_call: TRBV4-3

cdr3_aa: ASSLAVEGQVDSPLH
j_call: TRBJ1-6
v_call: TRBV7-8

cdr3_aa: ASSLAGGPTGELF
j_call: TRBJ2-2
v_call: TRBV19

cdr3_aa: ASSLADVGTQY
j_call: TRBJ2-5
v_call: TRBV5-4

cdr3_aa: ASSRAGSGTEAF
j_call: TRBJ1-1
v_call: TRBV19

cdr3_aa: ASSHRWNTGELF
j_call: TRBJ2-2
v_call: TRBV6-5

cdr3_aa: ASSQNLAGGDEQF
j_call: TRBJ2-1
v_call: TRBV4-3

cdr3_aa: ASSVTSAGELF
j_call: TRBJ2-2
v_call: TRBV5-5

cdr3_aa: AWSPRQGRGPNTEAF
j_call: TRBJ1-1
v_call: TRBV30

cdr3_aa: ASRGGATGELF
j_call: TRBJ2-2
v_call: TRBV2

cdr3_aa: ASSEQQGAETEAF
j_call: TRBJ1-1
v_call: TRBV6-1

cdr3_aa: AWSVLRGTNTEAF
j_call: TRBJ1-1
v_call: TRBV30

cdr3_aa: ASSQENGYEQY
j_call: TRBJ2-7
v_call: TRBV4-2

cdr3_aa: ASSDSLAGGPDTQY
j_call: TRBJ2-3
v_call: TRBV6-4

cdr3_aa: ASSSGQASETQY
j_call: TRBJ2-5
v_call: TRBV6-1

cdr3_aa: ASSLSPGTGELF
j_call: TRBJ2-2
v_call: TRBV5-5

cdr3_aa: ASSQQGYGYT
j_call: TRBJ1-2
v_call: TRBV14

cdr3_aa: ATSRDVGGEGWDEQY
j_call: TRBJ2-7
v_call: TRBV15

cdr3_aa: SVEDRGRTQETQY
j_call: TRBJ2-5
v_call: TRBV29-1

cdr3_aa: ASSIDRPEAF
j_call: TRBJ1-1
v_call: TRBV6-6

cdr3_aa: ASSSGQSEGEKLF
j_call: TRBJ1-4
v_call: TRBV7-9

cdr3_aa: ASSWGGLGSYEQY
j_call: TRBJ2-7
v_call: TRBV27

cdr3_aa: ASGLWHRDTQY
j_call: TRBJ2-3
v_call: TRBV12-5

cdr3_aa: ASSSSGAGQPQH
j_call: TRBJ1-5
v_call: TRBV6-6

cdr3_aa: ASSSTQGQETQY
j_call: TRBJ2-5
v_call: TRBV5-4

cdr3_aa: ANPRAENTEAF
j_call: TRBJ1-1
v_call: TRBV28

cdr3_aa: ASSLSGTGELF
j_call: TRBJ2-2
v_call: TRBV27

cdr3_aa: ASSTGWGRGIYTEAF
j_call: TRBJ1-1
v_call: TRBV5-4

cdr3_aa: ATSQGIIDGYT
j_call: TRBJ1-2
v_call: TRBV6-5

cdr3_aa: ASSVGQQETQY
j_call: TRBJ2-5
v_call: TRBV5-1

cdr3_aa: ASSGGLVGYEQY
j_call: TRBJ2-7
v_call: TRBV5-1

cdr3_aa: ASRESTLTYEQY
j_call: TRBJ2-7
v_call: TRBV6-6

cdr3_aa: ASSRYQGPSYEQY
j_call: TRBJ2-7
v_call: TRBV7-8

cdr3_aa: ASLERGGGNYGYT
j_call: TRBJ1-2
v_call: TRBV21-1

cdr3_aa: ASSLAENTEAF
j_call: TRBJ1-1
v_call: TRBV5-8

cdr3_aa: ASSSGPEAF
j_call: TRBJ1-1
v_call: TRBV7-9

cdr3_aa: ASSLSYTQY
j_call: TRBJ2-3
v_call: TRBV7-2

cdr3_aa: ASSRDGYEQY
j_call: TRBJ2-7
v_call: TRBV10-1

cdr3_aa: ASIALSGTVAGELF
j_call: TRBJ2-2
v_call: TRBV2